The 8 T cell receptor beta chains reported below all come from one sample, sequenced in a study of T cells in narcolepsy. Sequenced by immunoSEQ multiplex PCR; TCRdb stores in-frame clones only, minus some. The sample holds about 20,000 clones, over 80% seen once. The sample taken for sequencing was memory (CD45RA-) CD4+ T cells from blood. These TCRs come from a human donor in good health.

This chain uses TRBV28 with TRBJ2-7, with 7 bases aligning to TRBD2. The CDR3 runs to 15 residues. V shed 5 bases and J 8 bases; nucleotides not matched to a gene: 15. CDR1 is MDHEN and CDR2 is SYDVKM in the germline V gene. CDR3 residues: CASSPGASGPPKQYF. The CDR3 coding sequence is TGTGCCAGCAGTCCGGGAGCTAGCGGTCCGCCGAAGCAGTACTTC.

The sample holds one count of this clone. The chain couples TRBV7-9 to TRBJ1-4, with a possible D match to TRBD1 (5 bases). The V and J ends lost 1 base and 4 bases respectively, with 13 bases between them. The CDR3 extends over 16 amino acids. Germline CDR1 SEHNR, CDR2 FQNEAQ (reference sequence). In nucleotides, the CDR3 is TGTGCCAGCAGCTTAGTTTCGGGACCTATTAATGAAAAACTGTTTTTT. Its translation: CASSLVSGPINEKLFF.

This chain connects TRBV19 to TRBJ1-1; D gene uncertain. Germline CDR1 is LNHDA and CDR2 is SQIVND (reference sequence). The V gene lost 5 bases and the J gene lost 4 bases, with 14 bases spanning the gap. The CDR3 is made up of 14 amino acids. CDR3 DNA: TGTGCCAGTAGTCCCGGCGGGAGCCTCACTGAAGCTTTCTTT. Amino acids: CASSPGGSLTEAFF.

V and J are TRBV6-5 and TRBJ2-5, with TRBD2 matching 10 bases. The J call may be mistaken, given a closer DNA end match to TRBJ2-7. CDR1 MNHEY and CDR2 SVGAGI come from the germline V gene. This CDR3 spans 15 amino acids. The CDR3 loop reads CASSLQASGSYEQYF. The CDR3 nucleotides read TGTGCCAGCAGCCTTCAGGCTAGCGGGAGTTACGAGCAGTACTTC.

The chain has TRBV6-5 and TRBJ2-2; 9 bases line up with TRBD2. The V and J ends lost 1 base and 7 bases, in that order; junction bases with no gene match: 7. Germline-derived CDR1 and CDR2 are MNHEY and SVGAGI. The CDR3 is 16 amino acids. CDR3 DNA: TGTGCCAGCAGTTACTTAGCTAGCGGGAACGTCGGGGAGCTGTTTTTT. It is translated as CASSYLASGNVGELFF.

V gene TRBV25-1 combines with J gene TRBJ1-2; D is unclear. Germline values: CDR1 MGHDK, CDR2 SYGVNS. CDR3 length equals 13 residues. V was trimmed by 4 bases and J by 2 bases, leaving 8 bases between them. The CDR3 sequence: CASSAERNYGYTF. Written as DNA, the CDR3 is TGTGCCAGCAGTGCTGAGAGGAACTATGGCTACACCTTC.

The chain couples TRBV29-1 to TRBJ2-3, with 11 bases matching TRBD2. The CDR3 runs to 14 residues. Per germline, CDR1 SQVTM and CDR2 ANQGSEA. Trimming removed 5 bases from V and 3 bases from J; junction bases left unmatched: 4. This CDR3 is CSVPTSGRTDTQYF. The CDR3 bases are TGCAGCGTTCCTACTAGCGGGAGAACAGATACGCAGTATTTT.

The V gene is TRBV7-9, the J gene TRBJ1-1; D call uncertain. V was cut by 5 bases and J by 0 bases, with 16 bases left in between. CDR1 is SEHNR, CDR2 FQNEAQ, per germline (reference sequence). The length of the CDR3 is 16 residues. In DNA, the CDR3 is TGTGCCAGCAGCCCAAGACCACCTCGACTGAACACTGAAGCTTTCTTT. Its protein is CASSPRPPRLNTEAFF.